Listed below are T cell receptor beta chains from one sample, sequenced in a study of shared clonotypes between healthy human individuals. Method: immunoSEQ multiplex PCR; TCRdb's copy keeps in-frame clones and lacks some. The sample holds fewer than 1.6 million clones, around 98.5% seen once. Material: naive CD4+ T cells sorted from blood. These receptors all come from a man under 40 in good health. CDR3s include the opening cysteine and the closing phenylalanine or tryptophan. A D gene is named only where the DNA matches it firmly. Clone size, where shown, is once, few, many, or a class for clones that have expanded.

D: -; size: -; length: 15; J: TRBJ2-1; V: TRBV5-1; DNA: TGCGCCAGCAGTTATTTCCGGGAGCGGCACAATGAGCAGTTCTTC; CDR3: CASSYFRERHNEQFF
D: TRBD1; size: -; length: 13; J: TRBJ2-7; V: TRBV2; DNA: TGTGCCAGCAGCAGACAGGGCCCTGGCGAGCAGTACTTC; CDR3: CASSRQGPGEQYF
D: TRBD1; size: -; length: 16; J: TRBJ2-7; V: TRBV11-2; DNA: TGTGCCAGCAGCCTACCCGGGCAGGGGGCTGCCTACGAGCAGTACTTC; CDR3: CASSLPGQGAAYEQYF
D: TRBD2; size: -; length: 14; J: TRBJ2-7; V: TRBV18; DNA: TGTGCCAGCTCAGCGGGACTAGCCTCCTACGAGCAGTACTTC; CDR3: CASSAGLASYEQYF
D: TRBD1; size: -; length: 12; J: TRBJ2-7; V: TRBV5-8; DNA: TGTGCCAGCAGCCTGGACAGGTACGAGCAGTACTTC; CDR3: CASSLDRYEQYF
D: TRBD2; size: -; length: 16; J: TRBJ2-7; V: TRBV18; DNA: TGTGCCAGCTCAGCGACTGGACTAGCGGGAGGCTACGAGCAGTACTTC; CDR3: CASSATGLAGGYEQYF
D: -; size: -; length: 15; J: TRBJ2-7; V: TRBV5-4; DNA: TGTGCCAGCAGGAGCGGGACAAGCAGCTCCTACGAGCAGTACTTC; CDR3: CASRSGTSSSYEQYF
D: -; size: -; length: 14; J: TRBJ2-3; V: TRBV6-5; DNA: TGTGCCAGCAGTTACTCTCGGGGGAGGGATACGCAGTATTTT; CDR3: CASSYSRGRDTQYF
D: TRBD2; size: -; length: 15; J: TRBJ2-1; V: TRBV2; DNA: TGTGCCAGCAGTGAGCGGGAGTTCGCGTACAATGAGCAGTTCTTC; CDR3: CASSEREFAYNEQFF
D: -; size: few; length: 15; J: TRBJ2-3; V: TRBV9; DNA: TGTGCCAGCAGCGTAGTAGGAACTAGCACAGATACGCAGTATTTT; CDR3: CASSVVGTSTDTQYF
D: TRBD1; size: -; length: 15; J: TRBJ1-1; V: TRBV7-2; DNA: TGTGCCAGCAGAAACCGACAGGGAATGAACACTGAAGCTTTCTTT; CDR3: CASRNRQGMNTEAFF
D: TRBD2; size: -; length: 14; J: TRBJ2-1; V: TRBV27; DNA: TGTGCCAGCCGGGGACTAGCGGGTAGGAATGAGCAGTTCTTC; CDR3: CASRGLAGRNEQFF
D: TRBD1; size: -; length: 14; J: TRBJ2-5; V: TRBV28; DNA: TGTGCCAGCAGTTCGTTACAGGGGATCGAGACCCAGTACTTC; CDR3: CASSSLQGIETQYF
D: -; size: -; length: 14; J: TRBJ2-5; V: TRBV18; DNA: TGTGCCAGCTCATTTCGCCGGTACCAAGAGACCCAGTACTTC; CDR3: CASSFRRYQETQYF
D: TRBD1; size: -; length: 14; J: TRBJ2-3; V: TRBV5-5; DNA: TGTGCCAGCAGCTTGGTGGACAGGCGTGGTACGCAGTATTTT; CDR3: CASSLVDRRGTQYF
D: TRBD2; size: -; length: 18; J: TRBJ2-6; V: TRBV4-2; DNA: TGTGCCAGCAGCCCAGGACTAGGCCCGGGCTCTGGGGCCAACGTCCTGACTTTC; CDR3: CASSPGLGPGSGANVLTF
D: -; size: -; length: 13; J: TRBJ1-2; V: TRBV10-2; DNA: TGCGCCAGCAGTGAGCCCCCAGCGGGTGGCTACACCTTC; CDR3: CASSEPPAGGYTF
D: -; size: once; length: 12; J: TRBJ1-4; V: TRBV11-2; DNA: TGTGCCAGCAGCGGACAGACTGAAGGACTGTTTTTT; CDR3: CASSGQTEGLFF
D: -; size: -; length: 13; J: TRBJ2-6; V: TRBV5-1; DNA: TGCGCCAGCAGCCGCTCTGGGGCCAACGTCCTGACTTTC; CDR3: CASSRSGANVLTF
D: TRBD2; size: -; length: 14; J: TRBJ2-6; V: TRBV19; DNA: TGTGCCAGTAGTTTTTTAGCGGGAGCTATGGTCCTGACTTTC; CDR3: CASSFLAGAMVLTF
D: TRBD2; size: once; length: 17; J: TRBJ2-5; V: TRBV9; DNA: TGTGCCAGCAGCCCGGGACTAGCGCCTCCAATCAGGGGGACCCAGTACTTC; CDR3: CASSPGLAPPIRGTQYF
D: -; size: -; length: 14; J: TRBJ1-1; V: TRBV7-9; DNA: TGTGCCAGCAGCTTAGGGCAGCCCGGAGCTGAAGCTTTCTTT; CDR3: CASSLGQPGAEAFF
D: -; size: -; length: 14; J: TRBJ2-4; V: TRBV19; DNA: TGTGCCAGTAGTTCTAGTTTCCGAGCTAACATTCAGTACTTC; CDR3: CASSSSFRANIQYF
D: -; size: -; length: 12; J: TRBJ1-1; V: TRBV28; DNA: TGTGCCAGCAGTTTAAGGGAGGCTGAAGCTTTCTTT; CDR3: CASSLREAEAFF
D: TRBD1; size: -; length: 16; J: TRBJ2-7; V: TRBV5-4; DNA: TGTGCCAGCAGCCCGAGGACAGGGCAGAGAGCAGGCGAGCAGTACTTC; CDR3: CASSPRTGQRAGEQYF
D: TRBD2; size: -; length: 15; J: TRBJ2-5; V: TRBV7-2; DNA: TGTGCCAGCAGCTTAAAGCCTAGCGGAGTAGAGACCCAGTACTTC; CDR3: CASSLKPSGVETQYF
D: -; size: once; length: 12; J: TRBJ1-2; V: TRBV29-1; DNA: TGCAGCGGGGGGGAATGGGACTATGGCTACACCTTC; CDR3: CSGGEWDYGYTF
D: -; size: -; length: 13; J: TRBJ2-7; V: TRBV10-3; DNA: TGTGCCATCAGTGAGGGGGGGCGGCTCGAGCAGTACTTC; CDR3: CAISEGGRLEQYF
D: TRBD2; size: once; length: 14; J: TRBJ2-1; V: TRBV10-1; DNA: TGCGCCAGCAGTGACCCCCGGGGGGGTAATGAGCAGTTCTTC; CDR3: CASSDPRGGNEQFF
D: -; size: -; length: 14; J: TRBJ2-7; V: TRBV7-3; DNA: TGTGCCAGCAGCGATCGTGGTTATGCCTACGAGCAGTACTTC; CDR3: CASSDRGYAYEQYF
D: TRBD1; size: -; length: 16; J: TRBJ2-5; V: TRBV28; DNA: TGTGCCAGCATGCGTAGTGGCACGACAGGGACGAAGACCCAGTACTTC; CDR3: CASMRSGTTGTKTQYF
D: -; size: -; length: 15; J: TRBJ1-1; V: TRBV5-6; DNA: TGTGCCAGCAGCTTGTTACAGGGTTTACACACTGAAGCTTTCTTT; CDR3: CASSLLQGLHTEAFF
D: -; size: -; length: 13; J: TRBJ2-7; V: TRBV29-1; DNA: TGCAGCGTTGTGCAGGGTGGGACCTACGAGCAGTACTTC; CDR3: CSVVQGGTYEQYF